These T cell receptor beta chains were read from a single sample in a study of tumor-infiltrating lymphocytes in primary liver carcinoma. One entry per CDR3 protein results from TCRdb running MiXCR on the multiplex PCR reads. The table shows 90,000 to 150,000 distinct CDR3 sequences, with under 70% occurring only once. Input material: tumor-adjacent normal liver tissue. Receptors were obtained from a woman in her sixties with primary liver carcinoma and hepatitis B virus infection. The CDR3 runs from the conserved cysteine through the conserved F or W. D genes are given only for firm matches. A row's size may be missing; if present it is once, few, many or a size class.

V	J	size	D	DNA	CDR3
TRBV29-1	TRBJ2-7	-	TRBD1	TGCAGCGTTGGAGGGGGGACAGGGTTTTCCTACGAGCAGTACTTC	CSVGGGTGFSYEQYF
TRBV5-1	TRBJ2-3	many	-	TGCGCCAGCAGCGAGACACACTCCACAGATACGCAGTATTTT	CASSETHSTDTQYF
TRBV29-1	TRBJ1-5	many	-	TGCAGCGTCCAGGGGCCCAATCAGCCCCAGCATTTT	CSVQGPNQPQHF
TRBV12-3/TRBV12-4	TRBJ1-5	many	-	TGTGCCAGCAGTCCGGCTCTAGGACCCGGCACGGCTCAGCCCCAGCATTTT	CASSPALGPGTAQPQHF
TRBV11-3	TRBJ2-2	-	-	TGTGCCAGCAGCTTATGTGCTAGCGCCTTTAACGCCGGGGAGTTGTTTTTT	CASSLCASAFNAGELFF
TRBV4-2	TRBJ1-1	-	-	TGTACCAGCAGCCAAGATGAAGGAATTGAAGCTTTCTTT	CTSSQDEGIEAFF
TRBV7-9	TRBJ1-1	-	-	TGTGCCAACAGCCCCCCGACAAGCTCTAACACTGAAGCTTTCTTT	CANSPPTSSNTEAFF
TRBV12-3/TRBV12-4	TRBJ1-2	-	-	TGTGCCAGCAGTTTAAGGACTGTTGTAGGCTATACCTTC	CASSLRTVVGYTF
TRBV5-1	TRBJ2-5	-	-	TGCGCCAACATCTCGGACGGAGGGGGGACCCAGTACTTC	CANISDGGGTQYF
TRBV28	TRBJ2-7	-	-	TGTGCCAGCAGACCGGACCACCCTTCCTACGAGCAGTACTTC	CASRPDHPSYEQYF
TRBV6-1	TRBJ2-2	-	-	TGTGCCAGCAGGTTCTGGGTCGGGGGACCGTTTTTT	CASRFWVGGPFF
TRBV11-2	TRBJ2-7	medium-sized	TRBD1	TGTGCCAGCAGCCGACAGGGCCTCTACGAGCAGTACTTC	CASSRQGLYEQYF
TRBV7-8	TRBJ2-1	many	-	TGTGCCAGCAGCTTAGCGCACGGGGAGCAGTTCTTC	CASSLAHGEQFF
TRBV29-1	TRBJ2-7	many	TRBD2	TGCAGCGTTGCCCCTAGCGGTAGCTCCTACGAGCAGTACTTC	CSVAPSGSSYEQYF
TRBV12-5	TRBJ2-3	-	-	TGTGCTAGTAGCTTGGACATCACAGATACGCAGTATTTT	CASSLDITDTQYF
TRBV29-1	TRBJ2-1	-	-	TGCAGCGTTGAGGGGGTCGGCGCGGGGAGCTCCTACAATGAGCAGTTCTTC	CSVEGVGAGSSYNEQFF
TRBV11-3	TRBJ2-5	-	-	TGTGCCAGCAGCCCAGTGGCTAGTGGAGAGACCCAGTACTTC	CASSPVASGETQYF
TRBV11-2	TRBJ2-7	-	TRBD1	TGTACCATCAGCTCGGGACAGTCCTACAAGCAGTACTTC	CTISSGQSYKQYF
TRBV14	TRBJ1-6	-	-	TGTGTCAGCACCCTAAAATTTATAGGGGTGTCACCCCTCCACTTT	CVSTLKFIGVSPLHF
TRBV11-2	TRBJ2-7	-	TRBD2	TGTGCCAGTAGCCGCGGGGGGACCGATTCCTACGAGCAGTGCTTC	CASSRGGTDSYEQCF
TRBV25-1	TRBJ2-3	-	-	TGTGCCAGCAGTGCCCCGGAACGGAGGGGTGGAGTTGCACAGTATTTT	CASSAPERRGGVAQYF
TRBV29-1	TRBJ1-2	-	-	TGCAGCATTGAAGAGACAGCTAACTATGGCTACACATTC	CSIEETANYGYTF
TRBV10-3	TRBJ2-7	-	-	TGTGCTTTCAGTGAGGGGAACGAGCAGTACTTC	CAFSEGNEQYF
TRBV19	TRBJ1-1	few	-	TGTGCCAGTAGTATTTGGGAGGGGAACACTGAAGCTTTCTTT	CASSIWEGNTEAFF
TRBV11-2	TRBJ2-7	-	-	TGTGCAAGCAGTCCCCAGATCCACGCGAGTTACGAGCAGTACTTC	CASSPQIHASYEQYF
TRBV29-1	TRBJ2-7	-	-	TGCAGCGTTGGTTTTTTTTCCGCGACTAACATCTGCGGGCAGTACTTC	CSVGFFSATNICGQYF
TRBV29-1	TRBJ1-2	-	-	TGCAGCGTTGAATTATACGGATACTGTGGCTACACCTTC	CSVELYGYCGYTF
TRBV11-2	TRBJ2-1	-	-	TGTGCCAGCATCTTGAATCAACAGGGTATAGTCTACAATGAGCAGTTCTTC	CASILNQQGIVYNEQFF
TRBV7-8	TRBJ1-2	many	-	TGTGCCAGCAGCTTAGCCCAGGCAGGCTACTATGGCTACACCTTC	CASSLAQAGYYGYTF
TRBV7-9	TRBJ2-1	-	-	TGTGCCAGCAGCTCCGCGACCTTGCAGTTCTTC	CASSSATLQFF
TRBV11-2	TRBJ2-1	medium-sized	TRBD2	TGTGCCAGCAGCTTAGGTTTTCTAGCGGACTACAATGAGCAGTTCTTC	CASSLGFLADYNEQFF
TRBV28	TRBJ2-6	-	-	TGTGCCAGCGTCGAAGGGGGTTCAAGCTCTGGGGCCAACATCCTGACTTTC	CASVEGGSSSGANILTF
TRBV29-1	TRBJ2-3	once	-	TGCAGCGTCGGGATTAGCGGAGCAGATACGGAGTATTTT	CSVGISGADTEYF
TRBV29-1	TRBJ2-7	few	-	TGCAGCGCCTCCCAACAGGGCTACGAGCAGTACTTC	CSASQQGYEQYF
TRBV21-1	TRBJ2-1	many	-	TGTGCCAGCAACCCGGGACTAGCGGGACCCTCCGGGGCCTACAATGAGCAGTTCTTC	CASNPGLAGPSGAYNEQFF
TRBV4-1	TRBJ2-2	many	-	TGCGCCAGCAGCCGGGACTCGAACACCGGGGAGCTGTTTTTT	CASSRDSNTGELFF
TRBV19	TRBJ2-3	-	-	TGTGCCAGTAGGGTTGGCACAGATACGCAGTATTTT	CASRVGTDTQYF
TRBV11-2	TRBJ2-5	-	-	TGTGCCAGCAGCTTAGCCAGGCAGGAGACTCGGTACTTC	CASSLARQETRYF
TRBV7-9	TRBJ2-1	-	-	TGTGCCAGCAGCTTAGGGAGCGGAGGGAACTCCTACGATGAGCAGTTCTTC	CASSLGSGGNSYDEQFF
TRBV6-1	TRBJ1-5	-	-	TGTGCCAGCGGGGACCTGACTAAGCCACAGCATTTT	CASGDLTKPQHF
TRBV6-5	TRBJ1-6	-	TRBD1	TGTGCCAGCAGTTACAAGAGGGGGCCCTCAAATTCATCCCTCCACTTT	CASSYKRGPSNSSLHF
TRBV19	TRBJ2-1	-	TRBD2	TGTGCCAGTAGTATAGGAGGGAGGGCCTTCGGGTCCCTCTACAATGAGCAGTTCTTC	CASSIGGRAFGSLYNEQFF
TRBV6-5	TRBJ2-3	-	-	TGTGCCGGCAGCCTCGACAGAGGCTCAGATATGCAGTATTTT	CAGSLDRGSDMQYF